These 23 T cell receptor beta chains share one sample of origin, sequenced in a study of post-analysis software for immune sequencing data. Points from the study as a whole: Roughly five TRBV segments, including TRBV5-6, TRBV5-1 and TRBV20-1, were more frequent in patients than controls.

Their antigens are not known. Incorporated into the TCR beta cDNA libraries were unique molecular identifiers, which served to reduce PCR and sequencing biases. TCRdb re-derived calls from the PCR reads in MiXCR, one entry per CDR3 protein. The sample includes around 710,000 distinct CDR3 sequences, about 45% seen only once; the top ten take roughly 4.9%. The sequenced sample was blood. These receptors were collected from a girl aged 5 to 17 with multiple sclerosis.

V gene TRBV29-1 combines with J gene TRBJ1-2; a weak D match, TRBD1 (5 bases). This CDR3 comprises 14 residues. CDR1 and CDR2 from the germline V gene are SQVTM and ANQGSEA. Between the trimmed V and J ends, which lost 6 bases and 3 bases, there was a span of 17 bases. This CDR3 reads CSVDTGAYYYGYTF. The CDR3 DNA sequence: TGCAGCGTGGATACAGGTGCCTACTACTATGGCTACACCTTC.

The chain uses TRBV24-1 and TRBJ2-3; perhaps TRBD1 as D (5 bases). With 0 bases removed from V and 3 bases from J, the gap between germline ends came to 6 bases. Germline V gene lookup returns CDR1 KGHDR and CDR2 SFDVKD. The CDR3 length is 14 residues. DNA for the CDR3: TGTGCCACCAGTGATTTGCCAGGGACAGATACGCAGTATTTT. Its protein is CATSDLPGTDTQYF.

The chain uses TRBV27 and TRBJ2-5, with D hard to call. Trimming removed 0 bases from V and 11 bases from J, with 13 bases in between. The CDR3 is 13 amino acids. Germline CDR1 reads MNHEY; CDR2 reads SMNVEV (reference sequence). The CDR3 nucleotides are TGTGCCAGCAGTTTATCAGCGAGTAATGAGCAGTACTTC. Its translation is CASSLSASNEQYF.

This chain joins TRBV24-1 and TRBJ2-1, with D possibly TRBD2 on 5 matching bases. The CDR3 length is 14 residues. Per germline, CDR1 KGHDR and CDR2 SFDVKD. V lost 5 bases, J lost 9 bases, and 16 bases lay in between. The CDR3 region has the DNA TGTGCCACCAGTGGCGGGCAGTTTACCGGTGAGCAGTTCTTC. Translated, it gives CATSGGQFTGEQFF.

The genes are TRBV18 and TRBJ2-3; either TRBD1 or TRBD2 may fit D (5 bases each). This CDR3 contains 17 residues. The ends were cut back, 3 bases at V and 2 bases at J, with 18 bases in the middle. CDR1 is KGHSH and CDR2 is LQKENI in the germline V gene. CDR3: CASSPESGLAATDTQYF. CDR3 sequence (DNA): TGTGCCAGCTCACCCGAGTCGGGGCTAGCTGCCACAGATACGCAGTATTTT.

The CDR3 nucleotides are TGTGCCAGCAGCCAAGGACATCAGCGGGGGGAGCAGTTCTTC. It codes for CASSQGHQRGEQFF. The chain employs TRBV14 and TRBJ2-1, with TRBD2 matching over 8 bases. Losses at the gene ends were 1 base for V and 10 bases for J; bases not matched to a gene: 6. Per the germline V gene, CDR1 is SGHDN and CDR2 is FVKESK. The CDR3 length is 14 residues. Full variable domain (outside the CDR3, taken from reference TRBV14 and TRBJ2-1): EAGVTQFPSHSVIEKGQTVTLRCDPISGHDNLYWYRRVMGKEIKFLLHFVKESKQDESGMPNNRFLAERTGGTYSTLKVQPAELEDSGVYFCASSQGHQRGEQFFGPGTRLTVL.

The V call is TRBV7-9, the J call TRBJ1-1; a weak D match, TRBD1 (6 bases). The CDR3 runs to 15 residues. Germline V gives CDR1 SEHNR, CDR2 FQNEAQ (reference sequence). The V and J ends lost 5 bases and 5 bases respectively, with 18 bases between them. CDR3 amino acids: CASSPARGPGTEAFF. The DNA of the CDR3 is TGTGCCAGCAGCCCAGCGCGGGGGCCTGGGACTGAAGCTTTCTTT.

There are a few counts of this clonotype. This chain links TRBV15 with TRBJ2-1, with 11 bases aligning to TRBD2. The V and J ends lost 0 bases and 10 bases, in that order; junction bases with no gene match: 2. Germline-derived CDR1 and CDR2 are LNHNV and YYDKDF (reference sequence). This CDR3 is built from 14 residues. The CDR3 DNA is TGTGCCACCAGCAGAGAGCGGACTAGCGGGGAGCAGTTCTTC. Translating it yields CATSRERTSGEQFF.

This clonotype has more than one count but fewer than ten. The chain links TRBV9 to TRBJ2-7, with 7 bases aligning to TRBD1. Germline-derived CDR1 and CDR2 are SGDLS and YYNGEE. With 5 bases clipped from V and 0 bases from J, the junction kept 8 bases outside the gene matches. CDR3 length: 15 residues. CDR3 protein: CASSRTGQNSYEQYF. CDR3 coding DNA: TGTGCCAGCAGTCGAACGGGACAGAACTCCTACGAGCAGTACTTC.

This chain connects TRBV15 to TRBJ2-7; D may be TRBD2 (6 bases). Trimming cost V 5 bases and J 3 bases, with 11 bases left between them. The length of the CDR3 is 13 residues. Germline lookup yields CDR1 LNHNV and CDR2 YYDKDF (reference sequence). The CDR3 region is CATSWGLNYEQYF. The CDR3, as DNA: TGTGCCACCAGCTGGGGACTGAACTACGAGCAGTACTTC.

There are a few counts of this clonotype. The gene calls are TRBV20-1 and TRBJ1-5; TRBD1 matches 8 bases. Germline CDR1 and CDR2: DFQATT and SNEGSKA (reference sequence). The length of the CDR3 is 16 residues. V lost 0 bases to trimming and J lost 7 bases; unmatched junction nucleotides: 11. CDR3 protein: CSARDPAQGAGQPQHF. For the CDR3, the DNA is TGCAGTGCTAGAGATCCCGCCCAGGGGGCTGGCCAGCCCCAGCATTTT.

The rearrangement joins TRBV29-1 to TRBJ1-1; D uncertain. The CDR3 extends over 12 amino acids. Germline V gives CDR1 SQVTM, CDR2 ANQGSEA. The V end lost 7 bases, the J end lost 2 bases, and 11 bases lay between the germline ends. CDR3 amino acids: CSGTRSNTEAFF. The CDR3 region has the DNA TGCAGCGGAACCAGGAGTAACACTGAAGCTTTCTTT.

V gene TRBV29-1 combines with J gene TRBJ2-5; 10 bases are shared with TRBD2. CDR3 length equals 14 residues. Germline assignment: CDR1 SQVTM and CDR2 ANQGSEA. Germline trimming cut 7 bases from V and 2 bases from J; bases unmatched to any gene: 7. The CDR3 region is CSAVSGGIQETQYF. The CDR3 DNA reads TGCAGCGCGGTTAGCGGGGGGATTCAAGAGACCCAGTACTTC. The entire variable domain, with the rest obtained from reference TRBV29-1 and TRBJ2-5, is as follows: SAVISQKPSRDICQRGTSLTIQCQVDSQVTMMFWYRQQPGQSLTLIATANQGSEATYESGFVIDKFPISRPNLTFSTLTVSNMSPEDSSIYLCSAVSGGIQETQYFGPGTRLLVL.

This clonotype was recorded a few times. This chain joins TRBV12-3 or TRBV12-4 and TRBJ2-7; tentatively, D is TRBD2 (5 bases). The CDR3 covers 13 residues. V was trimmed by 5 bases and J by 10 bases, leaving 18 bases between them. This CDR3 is CASSQSEAAPQYF. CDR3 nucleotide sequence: TGTGCCAGCAGTCAAAGCGAAGCGGCGCCCCAGTACTTC.

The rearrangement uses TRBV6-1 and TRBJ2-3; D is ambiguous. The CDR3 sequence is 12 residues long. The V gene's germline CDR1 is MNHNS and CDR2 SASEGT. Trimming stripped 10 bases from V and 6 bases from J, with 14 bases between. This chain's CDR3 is CATESLGDTQYF. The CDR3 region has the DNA TGTGCCACCGAGTCCCTTGGCGATACGCAGTATTTT.

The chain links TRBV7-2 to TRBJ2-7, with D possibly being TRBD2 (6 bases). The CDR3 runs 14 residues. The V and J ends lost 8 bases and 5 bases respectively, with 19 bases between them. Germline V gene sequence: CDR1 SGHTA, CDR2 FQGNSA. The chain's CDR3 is CASGDWRAPNEQYF. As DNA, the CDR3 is TGTGCCAGCGGTGATTGGAGGGCGCCGAACGAGCAGTACTTC.

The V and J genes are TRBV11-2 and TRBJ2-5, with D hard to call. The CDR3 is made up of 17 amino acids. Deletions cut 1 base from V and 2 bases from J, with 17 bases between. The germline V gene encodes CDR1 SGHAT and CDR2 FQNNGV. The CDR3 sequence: CASSLGVGSSSQETQYF. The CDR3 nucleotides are TGTGCCAGCAGCTTAGGTGTAGGATCGTCCTCACAAGAGACCCAGTACTTC.

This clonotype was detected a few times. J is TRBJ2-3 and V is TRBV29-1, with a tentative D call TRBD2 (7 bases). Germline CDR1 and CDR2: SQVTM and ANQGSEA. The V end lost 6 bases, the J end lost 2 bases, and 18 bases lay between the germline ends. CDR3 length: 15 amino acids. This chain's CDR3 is CSVGGTPQNTDTQYF. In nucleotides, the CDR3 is TGCAGCGTGGGAGGGACACCCCAGAACACAGATACGCAGTATTTT.

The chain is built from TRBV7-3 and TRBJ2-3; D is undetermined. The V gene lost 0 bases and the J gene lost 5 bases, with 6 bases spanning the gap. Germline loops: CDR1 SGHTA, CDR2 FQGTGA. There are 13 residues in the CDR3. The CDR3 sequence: CASSLTGKDTQYF. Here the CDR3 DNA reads TGTGCCAGCAGCTTAACGGGGAAAGATACGCAGTATTTT.

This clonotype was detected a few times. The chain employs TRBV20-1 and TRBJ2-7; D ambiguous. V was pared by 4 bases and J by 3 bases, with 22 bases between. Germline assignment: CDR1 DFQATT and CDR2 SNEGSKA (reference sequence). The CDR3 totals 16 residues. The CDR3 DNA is TGCAGTGCTACCCCAATCGACCTACGCTTTGACTACGAGCAGTACTTC. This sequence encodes CSATPIDLRFDYEQYF.

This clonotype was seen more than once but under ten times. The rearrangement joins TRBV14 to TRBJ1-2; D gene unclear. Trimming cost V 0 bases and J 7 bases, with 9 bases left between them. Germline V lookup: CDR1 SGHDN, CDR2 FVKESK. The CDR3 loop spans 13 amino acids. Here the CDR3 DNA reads TGTGCCAGCAGCCAAGAACTCGTCGGTGGCTACACCTTC. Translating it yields CASSQELVGGYTF.

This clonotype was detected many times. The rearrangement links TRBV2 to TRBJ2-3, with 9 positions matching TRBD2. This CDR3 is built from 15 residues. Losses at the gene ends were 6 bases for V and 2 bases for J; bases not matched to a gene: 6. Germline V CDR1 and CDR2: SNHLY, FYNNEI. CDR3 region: CASSLSGSVTDTQYF. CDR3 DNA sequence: TGTGCCAGCAGCCTTAGCGGGAGTGTCACAGATACGCAGTATTTT.

The CDR3 spells CASVPGQGAQETQYF. The DNA for the CDR3 is TGCGCCAGCGTCCCAGGACAGGGGGCCCAAGAGACCCAGTACTTC. The gene calls are TRBV23-1 and TRBJ2-5, with TRBD1 matching over 11 bases. TRBV23-1 is treated as an ORF (open reading frame) with a function not yet certain. This CDR3 has 15 residues. J lost 1 base, V lost 8 bases, and 6 bases had no gene match.